This entry is about one T cell receptor beta chain. CD8+ and CD4+ T cells were negatively isolated; TEMRA cells were FACS-enriched. The CDR3 is made up of 11 amino acids. Germline V gives CDR1 SGHDT, CDR2 YYEEEE. The germline V and J ends were trimmed by 4 bases and 8 bases, with 7 bases remaining between them. These data belong to a study of CD8 T cells in Susac syndrome. Random hexamers primed reverse transcription of about 0.5 to 1 ug RNA. Via MiXCR, TCRdb re-called the immunoSEQ multiplex PCR reads, giving one row per CDR3 protein. The table includes 55,000 to 85,000 distinct CDR3 sequences, approximately 96% detected once.

This TCR was recovered from a human donor with multiple sclerosis. The sequenced material came from CD4+ T cells from PBMCs. The V and J genes are TRBV5-6 and TRBJ2-1, with unresolved D. The CDR3 region has the DNA TGTGCCAGCAGCCTCTCCGATGAGCAGTTCTTC. It translates to CASSLSDEQFF.